The sequence of this T cell receptor beta chain was determined in a study of T cells in Graves' hyperthyroidism and ophthalmopathy. Overall study findings and caveats: Most thyroid clonotypes expanded above 0.001 appeared in blood too.

Stable disease denoted Graves' hyperthyroidism without ophthalmopathy progression within 18 months. Diagnosis of hyperthyroidism was new in patients aged 18 to 65, and its duration was under 2 months. Amplified regions were TCR beta CDR3 sequences from RNA transcripts. Carried out on the TCR CDR3, a first-round RT-PCR used the HTBI primer set. TCRdb ran MiXCR on the multiplex PCR reads and lists one entry per CDR3 protein. The sample holds 350,000 to 400,000 distinct CDR3 sequences, about 18% seen once. This clonotype was counted at least ten times. Its matching antigen is unknown. This clonotype was sampled from a woman in her late teens or twenties with Graves' hyperthyroidism. Material: blood.

CDR3 in amino acids: CASSEWQGTEAFF. Written as DNA, the CDR3 is TGTGCCAGCAGTGAATGGCAGGGGACTGAAGCTTTCTTT. This chain links TRBV25-1 with TRBJ1-1; possibly TRBD1 for D (6 bases). Germline CDR1 MGHDK, CDR2 SYGVNS. This CDR3 contains 13 residues. Between the trimmed V and J ends, which lost 1 base and 5 bases, there was a span of 8 bases.